These T cell receptor beta chains were read from a single sample in a study of cytomegalovirus exposure and HLA in healthy donors. Assay used: immunoSEQ multiplex PCR; TCRdb lists only in-frame clones, some missing. The sample lists about 160,000 clones, approximately 81% seen once, with 1% in the top ten. What was sequenced was PBMCs. These receptors came from a boy younger than 10 in good health and CMV-seronegative. Each CDR3 is given with its conserved first and last residue.

v_call: TRBV6-5; j_call: TRBJ1-2; cdr3_aa: CASSPTGNYGYTF
v_call: TRBV4-2; j_call: TRBJ1-2; cdr3_aa: CASSHDRGNYGYTF
v_call: TRBV7-2; j_call: .; cdr3_aa: CASSPSSVYEQYF
v_call: TRBV7-8; j_call: TRBJ2-3; cdr3_aa: CASSLALAKTQYF
v_call: TRBV19; j_call: TRBJ2-7; cdr3_aa: CASSFATSGTYEQYF
v_call: TRBV5-4; j_call: TRBJ2-1; cdr3_aa: CASSLPRHAEGIEQFF
v_call: TRBV5-6; j_call: TRBJ2-2; cdr3_aa: CASSLVRGVQTGELFF
v_call: TRBV6-1; j_call: TRBJ1-5; cdr3_aa: CASSGQGGNQPQHF
v_call: TRBV29-1; j_call: TRBJ1-2; cdr3_aa: CSVGVDLDYGYTF
v_call: TRBV19; j_call: TRBJ2-3; cdr3_aa: CASSSRTGQGDTQYF
v_call: TRBV2; j_call: TRBJ2-7; cdr3_aa: CASSYQTGSEQYF
v_call: TRBV6-6; j_call: TRBJ2-2; cdr3_aa: CASSYSRPTSGELFF
v_call: TRBV2; j_call: TRBJ2-3; cdr3_aa: CASSGGQGWLAPSTDTQYF
v_call: TRBV20-1; j_call: TRBJ1-6; cdr3_aa: CSARTGPLHF
v_call: TRBV5-1; j_call: TRBJ1-4; cdr3_aa: CASSLGGQGSVLREKLFF
v_call: TRBV29-1; j_call: TRBJ1-1; cdr3_aa: CSVDRGGGAFF
v_call: TRBV19; j_call: TRBJ2-5; cdr3_aa: CASSIRGRETQYF
v_call: TRBV28; j_call: TRBJ1-3; cdr3_aa: CASSLRQGSGNTIYF
v_call: TRBV6-1; j_call: TRBJ1-2; cdr3_aa: CASSEGAGYGYTF
v_call: TRBV29-1; j_call: TRBJ2-1; cdr3_aa: CSVEGRDRSYNEQFF
v_call: TRBV5-4; j_call: TRBJ2-3; cdr3_aa: CASSSKRDRSYTDTQYF
v_call: TRBV19; j_call: TRBJ2-7; cdr3_aa: CASSPFHRGSNYYEQYF
v_call: TRBV11-1; j_call: TRBJ2-5; cdr3_aa: CASRPAGRGKETQYF
v_call: TRBV28; j_call: TRBJ1-5; cdr3_aa: CASSLSREDQPQHF
v_call: TRBV29-1; j_call: TRBJ2-2; cdr3_aa: CSTTGQGTGELFF
v_call: TRBV9; j_call: TRBJ1-1; cdr3_aa: CASSEHRGGLGEAFF
v_call: TRBV5-6; j_call: TRBJ2-5; cdr3_aa: CASSGWGGQETQYF
v_call: TRBV29-1; j_call: TRBJ2-1; cdr3_aa: CSAWGTDYNEQFF
v_call: TRBV7-8; j_call: TRBJ2-5; cdr3_aa: CASTLEDVQETQYF
v_call: TRBV18; j_call: TRBJ2-1; cdr3_aa: CASSPLYRAPYNEQFF
v_call: TRBV7-9; j_call: TRBJ1-5; cdr3_aa: CASSSDRGRWSNQPQHF
v_call: TRBV6-1; j_call: TRBJ1-3; cdr3_aa: CASRPPGDGNTIYF
v_call: TRBV6-1; j_call: TRBJ1-1; cdr3_aa: CASSLNKDTEAFF
v_call: TRBV9; j_call: TRBJ1-1; cdr3_aa: CPQVPPQAKSTEAFF
v_call: TRBV5-1; j_call: TRBJ1-1; cdr3_aa: CASSLASGSMNTEAFF
v_call: TRBV19; j_call: TRBJ1-2; cdr3_aa: CASSILQTGGGDGYTF
v_call: TRBV5-1; j_call: TRBJ1-1; cdr3_aa: CASSSPGTGEAFF
v_call: TRBV10-1; j_call: TRBJ2-1; cdr3_aa: CASSSKTGPRAQFF
v_call: TRBV10-1; j_call: TRBJ2-3; cdr3_aa: CASSESGGTDTQYF
v_call: TRBV2; j_call: TRBJ2-1; cdr3_aa: CASSGTAIYNEQFF
v_call: TRBV6-5; j_call: TRBJ1-5; cdr3_aa: CASEVSNQPQHF
v_call: TRBV6-6; j_call: TRBJ1-5; cdr3_aa: CASSYRPRDQPQHF
v_call: TRBV6-1; j_call: TRBJ2-3; cdr3_aa: CASTELAGGTDTQYF
v_call: TRBV19; j_call: TRBJ2-3; cdr3_aa: CASKRGTDTQYF
v_call: TRBV5-1; j_call: TRBJ1-2; cdr3_aa: CASSLGWTGIRYGYTF
v_call: TRBV18; j_call: TRBJ2-3; cdr3_aa: CASSLAGQGAPGDTQYF
v_call: TRBV7-9; j_call: TRBJ1-6; cdr3_aa: CASSLSLLRTGANSPLHF
v_call: TRBV5-6; j_call: TRBJ1-2; cdr3_aa: CASGFMNRPGQGYGYTF
v_call: TRBV9; j_call: TRBJ2-3; cdr3_aa: CASSVTRGANTQYF
v_call: TRBV6-1; j_call: TRBJ1-5; cdr3_aa: CASSHQGNQPQHF
v_call: TRBV19; j_call: TRBJ1-6; cdr3_aa: CASSIRGNSPLHF
v_call: TRBV19; j_call: TRBJ1-5; cdr3_aa: CASVDIYSNQPQHF
v_call: TRBV28; j_call: TRBJ2-1; cdr3_aa: CASSPPKQGRPKFF